The present TCR beta chain was sequenced within a study of identifying expanded T cells in peripheral blood. The germline V gene encodes CDR1 KGHSH and CDR2 LQKENI. With 2 bases removed from V and 2 bases from J, the gap between germline ends came to 3 bases. CDR3 length equals 12 residues. In regard to this clone: Antigen: not known.

Generated by immunoSEQ multiplex PCR, the TCRdb table keeps only in-frame clones and is missing some. The table shows 85,000 to 90,000 clones, with around 85% occurring only once. Notes on the study in general: Technical replicates showed approximately 1.2 changed clones; about two weeks around 15; four weeks 19. Variance in clone template counts between approximately two-week samples significantly increased with total template count across all healthy donors.

No infections or other immune events were documented during collection. This chain links TRBV18 with TRBJ2-5; no firm D call. Sequenced input: blood. The clonotype originates from a person between 18 and 75 years old in good health. CDR3 sequence reads: CASSPYQETQYF. In DNA, the CDR3 is TGTGCCAGCTCACCATATCAAGAGACCCAGTACTTC.